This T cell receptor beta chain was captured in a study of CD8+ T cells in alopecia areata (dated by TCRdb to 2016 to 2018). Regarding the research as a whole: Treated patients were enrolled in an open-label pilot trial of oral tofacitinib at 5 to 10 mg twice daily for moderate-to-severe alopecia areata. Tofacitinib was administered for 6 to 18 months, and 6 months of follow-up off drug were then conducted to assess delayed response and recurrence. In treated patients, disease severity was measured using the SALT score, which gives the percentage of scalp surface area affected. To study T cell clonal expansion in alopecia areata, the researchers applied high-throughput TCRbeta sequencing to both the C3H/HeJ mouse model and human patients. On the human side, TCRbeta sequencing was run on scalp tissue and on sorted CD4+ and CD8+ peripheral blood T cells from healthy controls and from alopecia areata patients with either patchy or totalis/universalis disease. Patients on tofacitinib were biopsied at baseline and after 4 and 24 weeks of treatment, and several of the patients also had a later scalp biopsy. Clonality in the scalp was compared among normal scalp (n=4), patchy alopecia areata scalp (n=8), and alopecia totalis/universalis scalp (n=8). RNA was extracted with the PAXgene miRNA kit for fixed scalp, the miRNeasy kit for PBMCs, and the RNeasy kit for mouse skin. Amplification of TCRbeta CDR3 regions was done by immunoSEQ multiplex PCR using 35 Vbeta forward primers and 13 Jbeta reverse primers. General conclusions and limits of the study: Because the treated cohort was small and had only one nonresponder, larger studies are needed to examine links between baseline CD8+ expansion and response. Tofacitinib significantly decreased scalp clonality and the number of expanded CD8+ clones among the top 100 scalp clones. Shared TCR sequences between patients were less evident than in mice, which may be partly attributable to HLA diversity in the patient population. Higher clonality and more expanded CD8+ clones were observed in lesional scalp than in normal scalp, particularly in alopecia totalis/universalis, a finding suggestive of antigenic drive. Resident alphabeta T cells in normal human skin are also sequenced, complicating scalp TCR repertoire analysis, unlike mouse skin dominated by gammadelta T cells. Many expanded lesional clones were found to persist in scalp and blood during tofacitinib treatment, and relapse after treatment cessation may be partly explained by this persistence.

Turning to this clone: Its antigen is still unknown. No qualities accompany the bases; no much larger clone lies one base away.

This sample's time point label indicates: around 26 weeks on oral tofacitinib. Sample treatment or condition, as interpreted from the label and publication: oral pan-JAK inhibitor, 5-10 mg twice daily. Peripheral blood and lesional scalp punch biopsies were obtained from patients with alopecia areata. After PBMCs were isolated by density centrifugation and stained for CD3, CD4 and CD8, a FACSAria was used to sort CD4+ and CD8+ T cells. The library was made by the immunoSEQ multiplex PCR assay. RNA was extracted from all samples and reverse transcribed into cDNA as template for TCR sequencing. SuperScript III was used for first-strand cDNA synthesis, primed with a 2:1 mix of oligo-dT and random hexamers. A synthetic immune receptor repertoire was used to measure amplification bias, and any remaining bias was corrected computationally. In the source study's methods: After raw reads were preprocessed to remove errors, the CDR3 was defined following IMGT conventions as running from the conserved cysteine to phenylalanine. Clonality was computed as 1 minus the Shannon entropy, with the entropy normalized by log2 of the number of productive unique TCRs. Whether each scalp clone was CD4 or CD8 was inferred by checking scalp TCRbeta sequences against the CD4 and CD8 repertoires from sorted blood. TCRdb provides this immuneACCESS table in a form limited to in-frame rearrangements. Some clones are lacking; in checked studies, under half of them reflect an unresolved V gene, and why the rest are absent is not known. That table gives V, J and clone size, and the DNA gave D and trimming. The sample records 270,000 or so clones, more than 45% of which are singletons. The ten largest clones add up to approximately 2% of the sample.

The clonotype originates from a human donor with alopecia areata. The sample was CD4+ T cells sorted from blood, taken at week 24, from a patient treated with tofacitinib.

The CDR3 protein sequence reads: CSVEEGTGGGYTF. The nucleotide sequence reads TGCAGCGTTGAAGAGGGAACAGGGGGAGGCTACACCTTC. The receptor chain draws on TRBV29-1 and TRBJ1-2; TRBD1 agrees with 8 junctional bases. From V the trimming removes 0 bases and from J it removes 8 bases, while the gene matches leave 5 bases of the junction unaccounted for. From its cysteine to its phenylalanine, the CDR3 spans 13 amino acids. CDR3 DNA is the only sequence kept; it has 39 bases, read in frame from the first base. The germline V gene provides CDR1 SQVTM and CDR2 ANQGSEA. Full variable domain (CDR3 extended with the reference TRBV29-1 and TRBJ1-2 proteins): SAVISQKPSRDICQRGTSLTIQCQVDSQVTMMFWYRQQPGQSLTLIATANQGSEATYESGFVIDKFPISRPNLTFSTLTVSNMSPEDSSIYLCSVEEGTGGGYTFGSGTRLTVV.